The 22 T cell receptor beta chains below all came from one sample that was sequenced in a study of blood T cells in healthy people across ages (dated by TCRdb to 2015 to 2017). Libraries were constructed by 5' RACE. Sequencer: Illumina HiSeq 2500. The second PCR ran for about 6 to 12 cycles and used a J-beta primer mix along with a sample-barcoded 5' primer. TCRdb reanalyzed the raw reads on its own, using fastp at Q25 for trimming and MiXCR for clone calling, and kept in-frame beta chains. Rows merge per CDR3 protein into single entries with the most common DNA and genes. This sample holds over 300,000 distinct CDR3 sequences; roughly half were observed only once. In total, the top ten clones hold 45% to 65% of the sample. The material sequenced was blood. The receptors here all came from a man aged 55 to 69 in good health.

This clonotype was found a few times. CDR3 sequence: CASSPQRGGYEQYF. CDR3 sequence (DNA): TGTGCCAGCAGCCCTCAGCGGGGGGGCTACGAGCAGTACTTC. The rearrangement joins TRBV13 to TRBJ2-7; 10 bases are a match to TRBD2. The junction had 4 bases not matched to a gene; V was cut back by 5 bases and J by 3 bases. CDR1 and CDR2 (germline): PRHDT, FYEKMQ (reference sequence). The CDR3 is made up of 14 amino acids.

The sample holds a few counts of this clonotype. V is TRBV11-3 and J is TRBJ2-3; the D gene is possibly TRBD2 (6 bases). Between the trimmed V and J ends, which lost 4 bases and 3 bases, there was a span of 8 bases. CDR1 is SGHNT and CDR2 is YENEEA in the germline V gene. The CDR3 is 13 residues long. DNA for the CDR3: TGTGCCAGCAGCTCACTAGCAACAGATACGCAGTATTTT. Its protein product is CASSSLATDTQYF.

The chain employs TRBV5-1 and TRBJ1-2; D gene ambiguous. The CDR3 length is 15 residues. The V gene's germline CDR1 is SGHRS and CDR2 YFSETQ. Trimming removed 2 bases from V and 8 bases from J, with 19 bases in between. CDR3 sequence reads: CASSFSPGTLVGYTF. The CDR3 DNA sequence: TGCGCCAGCAGCTTCAGCCCGGGAACGTTAGTCGGCTACACCTTC.

The chain couples TRBV20-1 to TRBJ2-6; 7 bases match TRBD1. The CDR3 extends over 15 amino acids. Trimming took 5 bases from V and 4 from J; bases not matched to a gene: 8. The germline V gene has CDR1 DFQATT and CDR2 SNEGSKA (reference sequence). The CDR3 sequence: CSAPTTGVGANVLTF. CDR3 DNA sequence: TGCAGTGCTCCCACTACAGGGGTCGGGGCCAACGTCCTGACTTTC.

The chain recombines TRBV12-5 with TRBJ2-1, with TRBD1 matching 9 bases. The CDR3 consists of 16 residues. V shed 5 bases and J 6 bases; nucleotides not matched to a gene: 11. Germline-derived CDR1 and CDR2 are LGHNT and FRNRAP. The CDR3 DNA reads as TGTGCTAGTGGTCCCCCCACAGGGGGCCGGGGCAATGAGCAGTTCTTC. Translation: CASGPPTGGRGNEQFF.

The chain joins TRBV6-1 to TRBJ2-7, with D possibly TRBD1 on 5 matching bases. The germline CDR1 and CDR2 sequences are MNHNS and SASEGT. The CDR3 is made up of 14 amino acids. Trimming shortened V by 6 bases and J by 2 bases, and 14 bases separated the two germline ends. The CDR3 DNA follows: TGTGCCAGCAGGCAAGGACAAGATACCTACGAGCAGTACTTC. This codes for CASRQGQDTYEQYF.

The chain employs TRBV20-1 and TRBJ2-1, with 16 bases identical to TRBD2. Looked up from germline, CDR1 is DFQATT and CDR2 is SNEGSKA (reference sequence). With V trimmed by 3 bases and J by 3 bases, 8 bases remained unmatched. The CDR3 length is 18 residues. CDR3 DNA sequence: TGCAGTGCTAGTCCTTGGGGGACTAGCGGGAGGGACTACAATGAGCAGTTCTTC. It specifies CSASPWGTSGRDYNEQFF.

This clonotype was seen a few times. The rearrangement uses TRBV28 and TRBJ2-1, with TRBD2 identical over 8 bases. The trim removed 5 bases at V and 7 bases at J, leaving 7 bases unmatched. The CDR3 runs 14 residues. Germline V gives CDR1 MDHEN, CDR2 SYDVKM. The CDR3 loop is CASSLSGSRNEQFF. The CDR3 nucleotides are TGTGCCAGCAGTCTAAGCGGGAGTAGGAATGAGCAGTTCTTC.

The sample holds a few counts of this clonotype. The chain has TRBV2 and TRBJ2-7; D possibly matches TRBD1 or TRBD2 (5 bases each). The CDR3 loop spans 14 amino acids. From germline, CDR1 is SNHLY and CDR2 FYNNEI. The V end lost 6 bases, the J end lost 5 bases, and 17 bases lay between the germline ends. This chain's CDR3 is CASSLERGLNEQYF. CDR3 coding DNA: TGTGCCAGCAGCCTAGAGAGGGGCTTGAACGAGCAGTACTTC.

CDR3 amino acids: CASSLAGRVDTQYF. CDR3 nucleotide sequence: TGTGCCAGCAGCTTAGCGGGCCGTGTAGATACGCAGTATTTT. The V and J genes are TRBV11-2 and TRBJ2-3, with D unresolved. Germline CDR1 and CDR2: SGHAT and FQNNGV. This CDR3 contains 14 residues. The germline V and J ends were trimmed by 1 base and 5 bases, with 10 bases remaining between them.

The V call is TRBV7-9, the J call TRBJ2-3, with D unclear. Trimming shortened V by 1 base and J by 1 base, and 6 bases separated the two germline ends. Germline CDR1 is SEHNR and CDR2 is FQNEAQ (reference sequence). CDR3 size: 14 residues. CDR3 nucleotides: TGTGCCAGCAGCTTAGGGGTTCGCACAGATACGCAGTATTTT. As protein: CASSLGVRTDTQYF.

This clonotype came up a few times. This chain uses TRBV29-1 with TRBJ2-4; D assignment may be TRBD1 or TRBD2 (5 bases each). Germline V gene data show CDR1 as SQVTM and CDR2 as ANQGSEA. The CDR3 consists of 14 residues. V was shortened by 4 bases and J by 3 bases, with 13 bases between the two germline ends. The CDR3 coding sequence is TGCAGCGTTGCATCAACAGGAGGCAAAAACATTCAGTACTTC. It translates to CSVASTGGKNIQYF. Complete variable domain (other parts from reference TRBV29-1 and TRBJ2-4): SAVISQKPSRDICQRGTSLTIQCQVDSQVTMMFWYRQQPGQSLTLIATANQGSEATYESGFVIDKFPISRPNLTFSTLTVSNMSPEDSSIYLCSVASTGGKNIQYFGAGTRLSVL.

The V call is TRBV4-2, the J call TRBJ2-1; 13 bases match TRBD2. Germline V gene sequence: CDR1 LGHNA, CDR2 YNFKEQ. The CDR3 has 16 residues. With V trimmed by 0 bases and J by 5 bases, 1 base remained unmatched. The CDR3 nucleotides are TGTGCCAGCAGCCAAGAAGGGACTAGCGGGGACAATGAGCAGTTCTTC. Its translation: CASSQEGTSGDNEQFF.

The rearrangement uses TRBV11-2 and TRBJ2-4; D uncertain. The end of the DNA fits TRBJ2-7 better, so the J call may be wrong. The CDR3 runs to 16 residues. Germline CDR1 SGHAT, CDR2 FQNNGV. The CDR3 bases are TGTGCCAGCAGCTTAGATCCTCGACTGGGCAGCTACGAGCAGTACTTC. The encoded protein is CASSLDPRLGSYEQYF.

The gene calls are TRBV7-3 and TRBJ2-5; 7 positions match TRBD1. The CDR3 has 14 residues. Unmatched junction bases numbered 5, after V lost 2 bases and J lost 5 bases. The germline V gene encodes CDR1 SGHTA and CDR2 FQGTGA. CDR3 region: CASSLGTASETQYF. The DNA of the CDR3 is TGTGCCAGCAGCTTAGGGACAGCGTCTGAGACCCAGTACTTC.

For this clonotype: The junction and the germline gene differ at one end; a read error may be behind it. The CDR3, as DNA: TGTGCCGGCAGGTCGGCCCGAGGCTACGAGCAGTACTTC. This codes for CAGRSARGYEQYF. The genes are TRBV12-3 or TRBV12-4 and TRBJ2-5, with D unresolved. The J call is in doubt because the DNA end fits TRBJ2-7 better. This CDR3 comprises 13 residues.

This chain links TRBV20-1 with TRBJ2-1, with TRBD2 matching 8 bases. V was pared by 0 bases and J by 10 bases, with 17 bases of the junction left unmatched. Germline CDR1 DFQATT, CDR2 SNEGSKA (reference sequence). The CDR3 is 17 residues long. The CDR3 reads CSARDPGGAGVSYEQFF. The CDR3 nucleotides are TGCAGTGCTAGAGACCCGGGAGGGGCGGGGGTGTCCTACGAGCAGTTCTTC.

In DNA form, the CDR3 reads TGCAGTGCTAGCGGGCGAGACCGGGACGAGCAGTTCTTC. Translated: CSASGRDRDEQFF. The chain links TRBV20-1 to TRBJ2-1; D assignment may be TRBD1 or TRBD2 (5 bases each). Trimming took off 3 bases at V and 10 bases at J, with 16 bases between the two ends. The CDR3 loop spans 13 amino acids. Germline CDR1 is DFQATT and CDR2 is SNEGSKA (reference sequence).

This clonotype was seen repeatedly, ten times or more. The rearrangement uses TRBV20-1 and TRBJ2-7, with 8 bases identical to TRBD2. V dropped 4 bases and J dropped 4; count of bases not matched to a gene: 3. CDR3 length: 12 residues. CDR1 and CDR2 (germline): DFQATT, SNEGSKA (reference sequence). The CDR3 protein is CSAKRGPYEQYF. CDR3 DNA: TGCAGTGCTAAGCGGGGGCCTTACGAGCAGTACTTC.

The gene calls are TRBV14 and TRBJ1-2, with D perhaps TRBD1 (5 bases). Germline V gives CDR1 SGHDN, CDR2 FVKESK. The CDR3 is 16 amino acids. The germline V and J ends were trimmed by 3 bases and 4 bases, with 18 bases remaining between them. Here the CDR3 DNA reads TGTGCCAGCAGCCAGTACGTTGGGGCGCAAGTCTATGGCTACACCTTC. This sequence encodes CASSQYVGAQVYGYTF.

This chain uses TRBV20-1 with TRBJ1-2, with D tentatively TRBD1 (5 bases). CDR3 length: 12 amino acids. CDR1 and CDR2 (germline): DFQATT, SNEGSKA (reference sequence). V dropped 3 bases and J dropped 6 bases, with 11 bases sitting between them. The CDR3 protein is CSAREQGHGYTF. The CDR3 DNA sequence: TGCAGTGCTAGGGAGCAGGGCCATGGCTACACCTTC.

V usage is TRBV4-3 and J usage is TRBJ1-1; no reliable D call. In germline, CDR1 is LGHNA, CDR2 YSLEER. This CDR3 spans 15 amino acids. With 0 bases removed from V and 4 bases from J, the gap between germline ends came to 12 bases. The CDR3 is CASSQDLRRTTEAFF. The CDR3 nucleotides read TGCGCCAGCAGCCAAGATCTCCGCAGGACCACTGAAGCTTTCTTT.